Listed below are T cell receptor beta chains from one sample, sequenced in a study of T cell repertoires in cytomegalovirus infection. TCRdb used MiXCR to reprocess the reads, holding one entry per CDR3 protein. The sample shows 680,000 or so distinct CDR3 sequences, around a third of them seen only once. For these receptors, no antigen is known. The specimen was cultured PBMCs, collected from culture after CMV antigen stimulation. These receptors originate from a human donor in good health (CMV status not recorded). Some clones in this sample may be carry-over from other donors' samples. CDR3s include the opening cysteine and the closing phenylalanine or tryptophan. Each record gives: J gene, V gene, CDR3 protein.

j_gene: TRBJ2-3; v_gene: TRBV6-1; CDR3aa: CALRGGATDTQYF
j_gene: TRBJ2-3; v_gene: TRBV19; CDR3aa: CASSIFWPDTQYF
j_gene: TRBJ1-4; v_gene: TRBV5-1; CDR3aa: CASSLEPGDEKLFF
j_gene: TRBJ1-1; v_gene: TRBV30; CDR3aa: CAWGYNVNTEAFF
j_gene: TRBJ2-3; v_gene: TRBV11-2; CDR3aa: CASSLLGTKSDTQYF
j_gene: TRBJ2-7; v_gene: TRBV7-2; CDR3aa: CASSVRTMPYEQYF
j_gene: TRBJ1-2; v_gene: TRBV20-1; CDR3aa: CSASSDISGDYGYTF
j_gene: TRBJ2-1; v_gene: TRBV5-1; CDR3aa: CASSNRQASSYNEQFF
j_gene: TRBJ2-4; v_gene: TRBV12-3/TRBV12-4; CDR3aa: CASSFSPFGKNIQYF
j_gene: TRBJ1-6; v_gene: TRBV7-2; CDR3aa: CASSSGTWESPLHF
j_gene: TRBJ2-5; v_gene: TRBV6-2/TRBV6-3; CDR3aa: CASSQGTSGSETQYF
j_gene: TRBJ2-5; v_gene: TRBV6-6; CDR3aa: CASNPAGAQETQYF
j_gene: TRBJ2-3; v_gene: TRBV7-9; CDR3aa: CASSFPPQAPDTQYF
j_gene: TRBJ1-5; v_gene: TRBV19; CDR3aa: CASSINPGWEPQHF
j_gene: TRBJ1-4; v_gene: TRBV6-1; CDR3aa: CASRKRDEKLFF
j_gene: TRBJ2-7; v_gene: TRBV7-2; CDR3aa: CASSLSLAGASYEQYF
j_gene: TRBJ2-5; v_gene: TRBV5-1; CDR3aa: CASSLGQGIGQETQYF
j_gene: TRBJ2-7; v_gene: TRBV12-3/TRBV12-4; CDR3aa: CASSLIGEGYEQYF
j_gene: TRBJ1-3; v_gene: TRBV7-9; CDR3aa: CASSYRGENTIYF
j_gene: TRBJ2-1; v_gene: TRBV2; CDR3aa: CASTLNGGQETNEQFF
j_gene: TRBJ2-5; v_gene: TRBV11-2; CDR3aa: CASSLLGGGLQETQYF
j_gene: TRBJ2-2; v_gene: TRBV7-9; CDR3aa: CASSITRITGELFF
j_gene: TRBJ2-1; v_gene: TRBV7-2; CDR3aa: CASSSLLGGKNEQFF
j_gene: TRBJ1-5; v_gene: TRBV6-1; CDR3aa: CASSEPQYSNQPQHF
j_gene: TRBJ2-1; v_gene: TRBV19; CDR3aa: CASTHTDSLGQFF
j_gene: TRBJ2-1; v_gene: TRBV28; CDR3aa: CASRPPAGQGSYNEQFF
j_gene: TRBJ2-1; v_gene: TRBV4-3; CDR3aa: CASSTRGGAYNEQFF
j_gene: TRBJ2-7; v_gene: TRBV27; CDR3aa: CASSLLGTGPYEQYF
j_gene: TRBJ1-2; v_gene: TRBV7-8; CDR3aa: CASSLEGRARYLNYGYTF
j_gene: TRBJ2-1; v_gene: TRBV6-5; CDR3aa: CASAGGASSYNEQFF
j_gene: TRBJ1-5; v_gene: TRBV7-6; CDR3aa: CASSLERGSGNQPQHF
j_gene: TRBJ2-5; v_gene: TRBV29-1; CDR3aa: CSVADYSETQYF
j_gene: TRBJ2-3; v_gene: TRBV4-3; CDR3aa: CASSQDASGRGADTQYF
j_gene: TRBJ2-7; v_gene: TRBV7-6; CDR3aa: CASSLAGRTEQYF
j_gene: TRBJ1-6; v_gene: TRBV6-6; CDR3aa: CAIRQGNSPLHF
j_gene: TRBJ2-1; v_gene: TRBV25-1; CDR3aa: CASSYPGTGVNEQFF
j_gene: TRBJ2-5; v_gene: TRBV11-2; CDR3aa: CASGSRSPGGMAQYF
j_gene: TRBJ1-2; v_gene: TRBV7-2; CDR3aa: CASSLAGTNYGYTF
j_gene: TRBJ2-1; v_gene: TRBV7-9; CDR3aa: CASSLSLAGAHNEQFF
j_gene: TRBJ2-7; v_gene: TRBV5-4; CDR3aa: CASSSSGQSYEQYF
j_gene: TRBJ1-5; v_gene: TRBV24-1; CDR3aa: CATDDREQPQHF
j_gene: TRBJ1-1; v_gene: TRBV5-1; CDR3aa: CASSLGEGTGAFF
j_gene: TRBJ1-2; v_gene: TRBV18; CDR3aa: CASSPDSRGYTF
j_gene: TRBJ2-7; v_gene: TRBV11-3; CDR3aa: CASSFGGVMAEQYF
j_gene: TRBJ2-1; v_gene: TRBV6-6; CDR3aa: CASNRDRSNEQFF
j_gene: TRBJ2-7; v_gene: TRBV15; CDR3aa: CATSKPGRTYEQYF
j_gene: TRBJ2-1; v_gene: TRBV20-1; CDR3aa: CSANSGGPYNEQFF
j_gene: TRBJ2-7; v_gene: TRBV20-1; CDR3aa: CSARGGTGIYEQYF
j_gene: TRBJ2-7; v_gene: TRBV6-2/TRBV6-3; CDR3aa: CASRTATYEQYF
j_gene: TRBJ2-1; v_gene: TRBV7-8; CDR3aa: CASSLERDYNEQFF
j_gene: TRBJ2-7; v_gene: TRBV7-8; CDR3aa: CASSRFRDRSYEQYF
j_gene: TRBJ2-1; v_gene: TRBV12-3/TRBV12-4; CDR3aa: CAKFRGNEQFF
j_gene: TRBJ2-3; v_gene: TRBV2; CDR3aa: CASKLRSTDTQYF